One sample yielded the 28 T cell receptor beta chains listed below, sequenced in a study of blood T cell repertoires in COVID-19. Sequenced by immunoSEQ multiplex PCR; TCRdb stores in-frame clones only, minus some. This sample has under 250,000 clones, with over 80% found just once. The material sequenced was peripheral blood. Receptors originate from an older woman with active or convalescent COVID-19.

The chain is built from TRBV18 and TRBJ2-5, with D perhaps matching TRBD1 (6 bases). CDR3 size: 13 residues. V dropped 4 bases and J dropped 4 bases, with 10 bases sitting between them. CDR1 KGHSH and CDR2 LQKENI come from the germline V gene. The CDR3 reads CASSRDIAETQYF. The CDR3 DNA reads TGTGCCAGCTCACGGGACATAGCAGAGACCCAGTACTTC.

The rearrangement uses TRBV7-2 and TRBJ2-3; TRBD2 matches at 7 bases. Germline V gene lookup returns CDR1 SGHTA and CDR2 FQGNSA. The CDR3 runs 16 residues. V lost 2 bases to trimming and J lost 6 bases; unmatched junction nucleotides: 11. The CDR3 coding sequence is TGTGCCAGCAGCTTAAGCGGGGCCCACTACCCTGATACGCAGTATTTT. It is translated as CASSLSGAHYPDTQYF.

V is TRBV12-3 or TRBV12-4 and J is TRBJ2-7, with TRBD2 as a possible D gene (5 bases). V was clipped by 6 bases and J by 3 bases, with 9 bases between them. This CDR3 has 12 amino acids. The DNA of the CDR3 is TGTGCCAGCAGCCACGGGGTCTACGAGCAGTACTTC. It is translated as CASSHGVYEQYF.

This sequence joins TRBV5-4 and TRBJ1-1, with 8 bases matching TRBD1. This CDR3 has 15 amino acids. J was trimmed by 5 bases and V by 3 bases; bases with no gene match: 9. Germline V gives CDR1 SGHNT, CDR2 YYREEE (reference sequence). The CDR3 DNA reads TGTGCCAGCAGCTCCGCGCAGGGGGCAGATACTGAAGCTTTCTTT. Translation gives CASSSAQGADTEAFF.

The chain uses TRBV27 and TRBJ2-4; maybe TRBD2 (5 bases). The CDR3 length is 15 residues. The germline V and J ends were trimmed by 5 bases and 0 bases, with 11 bases remaining between them. Germline assignment: CDR1 MNHEY and CDR2 SMNVEV (reference sequence). As DNA, the CDR3 is TGTGCCAGCAGTCCAGGACTCATAGCCAAAAACATTCAGTACTTC. This gives the protein CASSPGLIAKNIQYF.

V gene TRBV5-8 combines with J gene TRBJ1-2; D ambiguous. The CDR3 is 14 amino acids. Looked up from germline, CDR1 is SGHTS and CDR2 is YDEGEE. V was trimmed by 2 bases and J by 5 bases, leaving 13 bases between them. The CDR3 sequence: CASSFLSPRYGYTF. The CDR3 DNA reads as TGTGCCAGCAGCTTTTTAAGTCCTCGGTATGGCTACACCTTC.

J is TRBJ2-1 and V is TRBV2, with a weak D call TRBD2 (5 bases). The CDR3 loop spans 13 amino acids. CDR1 and CDR2 from the germline V gene are SNHLY and FYNNEI. V gave up 2 bases and J gave up 9 bases, with 11 bases separating them. In nucleotides, the CDR3 is TGTGCCAGCAGTGAAACCCGACGGGGTGAGCAGTTCTTC. It translates to CASSETRRGEQFF.

This clone was seen only once. The J gene is TRBJ2-1, the V gene TRBV6-5; TRBD2 aligns across 10 bases. Germline V gene lookup returns CDR1 MNHEY and CDR2 SVGAGI. The J segment lost 5 bases and the V segment lost 7 bases, leaving 8 bases of the junction unmatched. The CDR3 length is 15 residues. This chain's CDR3 is CASKGLAGVDNEQFF. The CDR3 DNA is TGTGCCAGCAAGGGTCTAGCGGGAGTTGACAATGAGCAGTTCTTC.

The rearrangement links TRBV6-5 to TRBJ2-1; D call uncertain. This CDR3 comprises 12 residues. Deletions cut 8 bases from V and 4 bases from J, with 9 bases between. CDR1 and CDR2 (germline): MNHEY, SVGAGI. The CDR3 coding sequence is TGTGCCAGCGGTCGCGGATACAATGAGCAGTTCTTC. Protein sequence: CASGRGYNEQFF.

This chain's CDR3 is CASSEMEGSYEQYF. The CDR3 bases are TGTGCCAGCAGTGAGATGGAGGGGAGCTACGAGCAGTACTTC. The chain carries TRBV2 and TRBJ2-7; possible D gene TRBD2, 6 bases. Germline CDR1 SNHLY, CDR2 FYNNEI. The CDR3 covers 14 residues. V was cut by 3 bases and J by 3 bases, with 12 bases left in between.

The chain combines TRBV7-9 with TRBJ2-3, with TRBD1 matching 11 bases. CDR3 length: 16 amino acids. Per germline, CDR1 SEHNR and CDR2 FQNEAQ (reference sequence). V shed 1 base and J 0 bases; nucleotides not matched to a gene: 0. The CDR3, as DNA: TGTGCCAGCAGCTTAGGGGACAGGGGGAGCACAGATACGCAGTATTTT. As protein: CASSLGDRGSTDTQYF.

The CDR3 spells CASSYPGGPNTGELFF. CDR3 nucleotides: TGTGCCAGCAGCTACCCGGGGGGGCCGAACACCGGGGAGCTGTTTTTT. The J gene is TRBJ2-2, the V gene TRBV6-6; 8 nucleotides line up with TRBD2. V was pared by 6 bases and J by 0 bases, with 6 bases of the junction left unmatched. Looked up from germline, CDR1 is MNHNY and CDR2 is SVGAGI (reference sequence). This CDR3 region has 16 residues.

The genes are TRBV5-5 and TRBJ2-7; D unclear. The CDR3 has 13 residues. The germline gives CDR1 SGHKS, CDR2 YYEKEE (reference sequence). Trimming took 0 bases from V and 3 from J, leaving 7 bases between them. CDR3 nucleotides: TGTGCCAGCAGCTTGGAGTGGCTCTACGAGCAGTACTTC. It codes for CASSLEWLYEQYF.

This rearrangement joins TRBV11-2 to TRBJ1-3, with 7 bases that match TRBD1. CDR1 SGHAT and CDR2 FQNNGV come from the germline V gene. The CDR3 has 14 residues. V lost 6 bases and J lost 6; bases outside the gene matches: 8. CDR3 nucleotide sequence: TGTGCCAGCAGAGACAGGGAAACTTCAAACACCATATATTTT. Translation gives CASRDRETSNTIYF.

The V and J genes are TRBV7-2 and TRBJ2-3; weak D call: TRBD2 (6 bases). The V gene's germline CDR1 is SGHTA and CDR2 FQGNSA. Trimming removed 0 bases from V and 2 bases from J, with 15 bases in between. The CDR3 consists of 17 residues. The CDR3 here is CASSLALGTSNTDTQYF. The DNA for the CDR3 is TGTGCCAGCAGCTTAGCGCTGGGAACTAGCAACACAGATACGCAGTATTTT.

The rearrangement joins TRBV3-1 (or the pseudogene TRBV3-2) to TRBJ1-1; TRBD1 agrees at 9 bases. The germline CDR1 and CDR2 sequences are LGHDT and YNNKEL (reference sequence). V lost 5 bases and J lost 11; bases outside the gene matches: 9. The CDR3 loop spans 13 amino acids. CDR3 DNA sequence: TGTGCCAGCAGCGAACAGGGGGCATCACAGGCTTTCTTT. Protein product: CASSEQGASQAFF.

The table lists this clone with a few counts. V and J are TRBV3-1 (or the pseudogene TRBV3-2) and TRBJ2-7, with D uncertain. Germline V gene data show CDR1 as LGHDT and CDR2 as YNNKEL (reference sequence). The CDR3 is 11 residues long. The V end lost 2 bases, the J end lost 3 bases, and 2 bases lay between the germline ends. The DNA of the CDR3 is TGTGCCAGCAGCCAACACTACGAGCAGTACTTC. Its protein is CASSQHYEQYF.

CDR3 region: CASSLGGSGELFF. As DNA, the CDR3 is TGTGCCAGCAGCTTGGGGGGGTCCGGGGAGCTGTTTTTT. This chain joins TRBV11-2 and TRBJ2-2, with 7 bases fitting TRBD2. The V gene end was trimmed by 3 bases and the J gene end by 6 bases; junction bases not matched to a gene: 1. CDR1 and CDR2 from the germline V gene are SGHAT and FQNNGV. This CDR3 spans 13 amino acids.

The V gene is TRBV19, the J gene TRBJ1-2; 8 bases map to TRBD1. CDR1 and CDR2 (germline): LNHDA, SQIVND (reference sequence). The J segment lost 4 bases and the V segment lost 7 bases, leaving 11 bases of the junction unmatched. CDR3 length equals 15 residues. DNA of the CDR3: TGTGCCAGTAACCCGGACAGGGCAGGGGGCTATGGCTACACCTTC. As protein: CASNPDRAGGYGYTF.

The chain combines TRBV7-8 with TRBJ1-6, with 7 bases fitting TRBD1. Unmatched junction bases numbered 10, after V lost 4 bases and J lost 7 bases. Germline CDR1 reads SGHVS; CDR2 reads FQNEAQ. This CDR3 has 16 amino acids. The CDR3, as DNA: TGTGCCAGCAGCTCCGAGGGGGACAGCCGGAATTCACCCCTCCACTTT. Translation: CASSSEGDSRNSPLHF.

The chain links TRBV29-1 to TRBJ1-1; 7 positions agree with TRBD1. The ends lost 7 bases at V and 5 bases at J; junction bases unmatched: 10. Germline loops: CDR1 SQVTM, CDR2 ANQGSEA. This CDR3 is built from 13 residues. This CDR3 is CSADREARTEAFF. DNA of the CDR3: TGCAGCGCCGACAGGGAGGCGAGGACTGAAGCTTTCTTT.

This clone was detected once. This chain joins TRBV4-1 and TRBJ1-2, with TRBD1 identical over 10 bases. CDR3 size: 16 residues. Unmatched junction bases numbered 9, after V lost 0 bases and J lost 8 bases. Germline CDR1 and CDR2: MGHRA and YSYEKL. The CDR3 region has the DNA TGCGCCAGCAGCCAAGAAGGGACAGGGGAAGTAGAGGGCTACACCTTC. This translates into CASSQEGTGEVEGYTF.

A single count supports this clone. The chain joins TRBV7-6 to TRBJ2-1; 7 positions agree with TRBD1. Germline lookup yields CDR1 SGHVS and CDR2 FNYEAQ. The length of the CDR3 is 15 residues. The V segment lost 5 bases and the J segment 8 bases; nucleotides outside the gene matches: 12. The CDR3 DNA follows: TGTGCCAGCAGCCACCAACAGGGGCGCAGGGATGAGCAGTTCTTC. This encodes CASSHQQGRRDEQFF.

The V gene is TRBV7-6, the J gene TRBJ2-3, with 12 bases that match TRBD2. The germline V gene has CDR1 SGHVS and CDR2 FNYEAQ. The CDR3 length is 19 residues. Trimming took 1 base from V and 2 from J; bases not matched to a gene: 10. DNA for the CDR3: TGTGCCAGCAGCTTAGGACTAGCGGGGGCCCGGACCACCACAGATACGCAGTATTTT. It is translated as CASSLGLAGARTTTDTQYF.

The CDR3 protein is CASSYSGQGAKAFF. The CDR3 coding sequence is TGTGCCAGCAGTTACTCGGGACAGGGGGCGAAAGCTTTCTTT. V gene TRBV6-5 combines with J gene TRBJ1-1, with 12 bases fitting TRBD1. Germline-derived CDR1 and CDR2 are MNHEY and SVGAGI. The CDR3 has 14 residues. The J segment lost 9 bases and the V segment lost 0 bases, leaving 2 bases of the junction unmatched.

The CDR3 coding sequence is TGTGCCAGCAGCCAAGATCTCTCTGGAAACACCATATATTTT. Its translation is CASSQDLSGNTIYF. The chain employs TRBV14 and TRBJ1-3, with D uncertain. This CDR3 region has 14 residues. Germline loops: CDR1 SGHDN, CDR2 FVKESK. The germline V and J ends were trimmed by 0 bases and 0 bases, with 3 bases remaining between them.

The chain combines TRBV5-6 with TRBJ1-6; TRBD1 matches at 8 bases. The V and J ends lost 4 bases and 8 bases, in that order; junction bases with no gene match: 5. CDR3 length: 14 amino acids. From germline, CDR1 is SGHDT and CDR2 YYEEEE. The CDR3 DNA is TGTGCCAGCAGCGCCGACAGGGGATATTCACCCCTCCACTTT. Encoded protein: CASSADRGYSPLHF. The variable domain in full, with the rest retrieved from reference TRBV5-6 and TRBJ1-6, is DAGVTQSPTHLIKTRGQQVTLRCSPKSGHDTVSWYQQALGQGPQFIFQYYEEEERQRGNFPDRFSGHQFPNYSSELNVNALLLGDSALYLCASSADRGYSPLHFGNGTRLTVT.

CDR3 sequence (DNA): TGTGCCAGCAGTGAAGCGAGGACAGATACGCAGTATTTT. Its translation: CASSEARTDTQYF. The V gene is TRBV6-1, the J gene TRBJ2-3; D uncertain. CDR1 and CDR2 (germline): MNHNS, SASEGT. The germline V and J ends were trimmed by 0 bases and 3 bases, with 4 bases remaining between them. The CDR3 length is 13 residues.